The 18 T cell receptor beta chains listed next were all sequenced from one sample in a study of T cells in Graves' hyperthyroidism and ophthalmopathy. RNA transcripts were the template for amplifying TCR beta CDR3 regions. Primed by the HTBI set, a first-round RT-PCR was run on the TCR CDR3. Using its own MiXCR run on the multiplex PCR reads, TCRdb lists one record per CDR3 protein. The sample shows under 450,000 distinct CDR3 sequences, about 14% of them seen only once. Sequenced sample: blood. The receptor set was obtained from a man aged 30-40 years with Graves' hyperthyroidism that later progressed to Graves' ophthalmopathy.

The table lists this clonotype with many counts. The CDR3 spells CASSLLWGTNTGELFF. The CDR3 nucleotides are TGCGCCAGCAGCTTGCTTTGGGGCACGAACACCGGGGAGCTGTTTTTT. This chain joins TRBV5-1 and TRBJ2-2; TRBD1 is a possible D gene (5 bases). Trimming stripped 1 base from V and 0 bases from J, with 10 bases between. The CDR3 has 16 amino acids. Germline V gives CDR1 SGHRS, CDR2 YFSETQ.

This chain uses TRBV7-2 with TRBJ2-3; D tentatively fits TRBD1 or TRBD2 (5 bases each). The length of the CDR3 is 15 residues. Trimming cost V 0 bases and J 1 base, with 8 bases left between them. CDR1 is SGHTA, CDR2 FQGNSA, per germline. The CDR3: CASSLAGVGTDTQYF. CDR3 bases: TGTGCCAGCAGCTTAGCGGGGGTGGGCACAGATACGCAGTATTTT.

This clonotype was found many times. CDR3 coding DNA: TGTGCCAGCAGCCGAATCCAAAACACTGAAGCTTTCTTT. Protein product: CASSRIQNTEAFF. The chain joins TRBV3-1 to TRBJ1-1; D call uncertain. Trimming stripped 4 bases from V and 2 bases from J, with 8 bases between. The CDR3 spans 13 residues. The germline V gene has CDR1 LGHDT and CDR2 YNNKEL (reference sequence).

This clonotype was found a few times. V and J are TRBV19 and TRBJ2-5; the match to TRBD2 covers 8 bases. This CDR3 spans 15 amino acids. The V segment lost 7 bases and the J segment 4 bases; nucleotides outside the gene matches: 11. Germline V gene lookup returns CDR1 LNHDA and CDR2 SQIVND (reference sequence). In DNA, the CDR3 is TGTGCCAGTACCCCTGAGGGTCTAGCGGGAGAGACCCAGTACTTC. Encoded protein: CASTPEGLAGETQYF. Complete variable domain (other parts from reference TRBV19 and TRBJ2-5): DGGITQSPKYLFRKEGQNVTLSCEQNLNHDAMYWYRQDPGQGLRLIYYSQIVNDFQKGDIAEGYSVSREKKESFPLTVTSAQKNPTAFYLCASTPEGLAGETQYFGPGTRLLVL.

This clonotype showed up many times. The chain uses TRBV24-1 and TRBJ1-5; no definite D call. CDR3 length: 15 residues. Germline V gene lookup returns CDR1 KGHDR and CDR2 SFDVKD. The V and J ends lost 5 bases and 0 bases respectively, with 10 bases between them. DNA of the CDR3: TGTGCCACCAGTGCCTGGGGAGATAGCAATCAGCCCCAGCATTTT. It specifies CATSAWGDSNQPQHF.

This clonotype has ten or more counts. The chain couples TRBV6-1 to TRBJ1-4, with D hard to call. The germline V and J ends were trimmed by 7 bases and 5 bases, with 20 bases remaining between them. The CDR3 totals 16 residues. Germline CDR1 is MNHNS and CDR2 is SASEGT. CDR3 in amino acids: CASILSRAGLNEKLFF. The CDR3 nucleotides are TGTGCCAGCATCCTCAGTCGGGCAGGCCTGAATGAAAAACTGTTTTTT.

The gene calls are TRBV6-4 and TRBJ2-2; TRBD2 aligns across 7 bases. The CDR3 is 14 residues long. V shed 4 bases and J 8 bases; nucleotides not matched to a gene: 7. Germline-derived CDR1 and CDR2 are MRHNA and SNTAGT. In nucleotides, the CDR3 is TGTGCCAGCAGTGGACTAAGCGGGGCAGGGGAGCTGTTTTTT. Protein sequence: CASSGLSGAGELFF.

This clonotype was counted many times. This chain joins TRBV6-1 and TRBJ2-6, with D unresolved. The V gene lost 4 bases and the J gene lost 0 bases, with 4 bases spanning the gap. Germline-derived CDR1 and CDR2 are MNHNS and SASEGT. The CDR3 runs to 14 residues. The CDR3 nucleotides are TGTGCCAGCAGTGTTGACTCTGGGGCCAACGTCCTGACTTTC. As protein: CASSVDSGANVLTF.

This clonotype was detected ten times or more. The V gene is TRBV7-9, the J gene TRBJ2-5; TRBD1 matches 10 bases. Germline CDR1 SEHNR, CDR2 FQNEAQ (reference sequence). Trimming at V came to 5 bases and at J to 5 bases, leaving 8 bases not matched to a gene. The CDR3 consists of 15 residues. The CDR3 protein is CASSQRTGGGETQYF. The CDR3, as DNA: TGTGCCAGCAGCCAGCGGACAGGGGGAGGGGAGACCCAGTACTTC.

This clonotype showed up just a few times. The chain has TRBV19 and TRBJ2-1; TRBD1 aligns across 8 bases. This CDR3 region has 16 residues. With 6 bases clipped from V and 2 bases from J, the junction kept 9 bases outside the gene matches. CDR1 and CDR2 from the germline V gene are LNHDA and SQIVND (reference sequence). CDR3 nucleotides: TGTGCCAGTAGGAGGGAGACAGGGGCGACCTACAATGAGCAGTTCTTC. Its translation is CASRRETGATYNEQFF.

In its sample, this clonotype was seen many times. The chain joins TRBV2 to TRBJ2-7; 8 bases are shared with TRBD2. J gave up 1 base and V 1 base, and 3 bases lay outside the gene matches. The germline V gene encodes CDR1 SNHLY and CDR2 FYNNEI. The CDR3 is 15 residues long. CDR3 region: CASSEGSGVSYEQYF. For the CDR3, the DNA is TGTGCCAGCAGTGAAGGTAGCGGGGTTTCCTACGAGCAGTACTTC.

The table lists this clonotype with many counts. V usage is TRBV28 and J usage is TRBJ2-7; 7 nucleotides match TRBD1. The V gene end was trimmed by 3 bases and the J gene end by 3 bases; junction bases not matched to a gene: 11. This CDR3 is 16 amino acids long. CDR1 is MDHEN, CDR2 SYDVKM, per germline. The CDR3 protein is CASSLNRGMSRYEQYF. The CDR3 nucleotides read TGTGCCAGCAGTTTGAACAGGGGCATGTCTCGCTACGAGCAGTACTTC.

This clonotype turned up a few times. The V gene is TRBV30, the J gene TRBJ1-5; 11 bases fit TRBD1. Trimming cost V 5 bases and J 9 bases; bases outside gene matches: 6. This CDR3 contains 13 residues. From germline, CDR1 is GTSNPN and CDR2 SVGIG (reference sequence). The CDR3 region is CAWGGTGGAPQHF. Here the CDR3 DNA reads TGTGCCTGGGGAGGGACAGGGGGAGCGCCCCAGCATTTT.

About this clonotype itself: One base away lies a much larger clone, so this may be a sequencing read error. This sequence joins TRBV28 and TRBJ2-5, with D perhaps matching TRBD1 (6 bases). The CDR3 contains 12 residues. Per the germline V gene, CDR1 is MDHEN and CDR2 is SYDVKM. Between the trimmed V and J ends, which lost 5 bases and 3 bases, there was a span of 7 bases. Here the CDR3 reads CASSDRKETQYF. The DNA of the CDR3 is TGTGCCAGCAGTGACAGGAAAGAGACCCAGTACTTC.

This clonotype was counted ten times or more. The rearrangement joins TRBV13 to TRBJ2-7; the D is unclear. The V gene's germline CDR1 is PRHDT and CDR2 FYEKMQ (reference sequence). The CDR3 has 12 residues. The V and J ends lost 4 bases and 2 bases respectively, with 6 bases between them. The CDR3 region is CASSSSAYEQYF. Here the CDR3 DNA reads TGTGCCAGCAGCTCGTCTGCCTACGAGCAGTACTTC.

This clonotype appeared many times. DNA for the CDR3: TGTGCCAGCAGTGAAGAGGGCTCCTACACACTCGGCTACACCTTC. Its protein product is CASSEEGSYTLGYTF. The chain combines TRBV2 with TRBJ1-2; D unclear. The CDR3 sequence is 15 residues long. CDR1 and CDR2 (germline): SNHLY, FYNNEI. The V end was cut by 1 base, the J end by 8 bases, with 17 bases between. Using reference TRBV2 and TRBJ1-2 for the parts outside the CDR3, the full variable domain is EPEVTQTPSHQVTQMGQEVILRCVPISNHLYFYWYRQILGQKVEFLVSFYNNEISEKSEIFDDQFSVERPDGSNFTLKIRSTKLEDSAMYFCASSEEGSYTLGYTFGSGTRLTVV.

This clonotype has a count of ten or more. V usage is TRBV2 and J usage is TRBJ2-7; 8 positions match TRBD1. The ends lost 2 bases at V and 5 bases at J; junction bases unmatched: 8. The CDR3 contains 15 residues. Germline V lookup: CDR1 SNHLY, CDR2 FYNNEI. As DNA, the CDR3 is TGTGCCAGCAGTGAATACCGGACAGGGTCCAACGAGCAGTACTTC. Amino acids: CASSEYRTGSNEQYF.

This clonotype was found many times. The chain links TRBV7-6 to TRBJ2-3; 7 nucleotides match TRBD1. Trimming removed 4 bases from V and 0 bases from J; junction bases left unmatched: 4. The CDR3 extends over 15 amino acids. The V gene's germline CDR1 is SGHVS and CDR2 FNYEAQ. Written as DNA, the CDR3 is TGTGCCAGCAGCTCGACAGGGTTTAGCACAGATACGCAGTATTTT. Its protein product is CASSSTGFSTDTQYF.